These T cell receptor beta chains were read from a single sample in a study of regulatory T cells in long-lasting Graves disease. Each CDR3 protein is one row after TCRdb ran MiXCR on the multiplex PCR reads. Seen here are more than 650,000 distinct CDR3 sequences, approximately 31% observed once, and the top ten hold under 55%. The sample in question was peripheral blood mononuclear cells (PBMCs), obtained when the disease was refractory, from a patient treated with antithyroid drugs. All receptors come from a female donor with Graves disease. Each CDR3 is given with its conserved first and last residue. D genes are given only for firm matches. Only some rows state a clone size, as once, few, many or a class for expanded clones.

D: NA; J: TRBJ1-5; V: TRBV7-9; size: few; DNA: TGTGCCAGCAGCTTAGGAACCGGGTTTGGGGGTAGCAATCAGCCCCAGCATTTT; CDR3: CASSLGTGFGGSNQPQHF
D: NA; J: TRBJ1-1; V: TRBV6-1; size: NA; DNA: TGTGCCAGCCAACGATTGTACACTGAAGCTTTCTTT; CDR3: CASQRLYTEAFF
D: TRBD2; J: TRBJ2-7; V: TRBV5-1; size: few; DNA: TGCGCCAGCAGCTGTAAAAAGACTAGCGGGGTCTCCTACGAGCAGTACTTC; CDR3: CASSCKKTSGVSYEQYF
D: NA; J: TRBJ1-2; V: TRBV24-1; size: once; DNA: TGTGCCACCAGTGAATCCCGACAGTATGGCTACACCTTC; CDR3: CATSESRQYGYTF
D: TRBD1; J: TRBJ2-2; V: TRBV30; size: NA; DNA: TGTGCCTGGAGTAGCAGGGGGCGTGGCGGGGAGCTGTTTTTT; CDR3: CAWSSRGRGGELFF
D: NA; J: TRBJ1-1; V: TRBV27; size: NA; DNA: TGTGCCAGCAGTATAACGGACACTTACACTGAAGCTTTCTTT; CDR3: CASSITDTYTEAFF
D: TRBD2; J: TRBJ2-7; V: TRBV28; size: many; DNA: TGTGCCAGCAGTTCAGCCGGGACTAGCATCGAGCAGTACTTC; CDR3: CASSSAGTSIEQYF
D: TRBD1; J: TRBJ1-5; V: TRBV6-2/TRBV6-3; size: few; DNA: TGTGCCAGCAGCCCCTTATACAGGGGTGGCAATCAGCCCCAGCATTTT; CDR3: CASSPLYRGGNQPQHF
D: NA; J: TRBJ2-3; V: TRBV20-1; size: NA; DNA: TGCAGTGCCCATGTAGCGGCGGATAGCACAGATACGCAGTATTTT; CDR3: CSAHVAADSTDTQYF
D: NA; J: TRBJ1-4; V: TRBV6-4; size: NA; DNA: TGTGCCAGCTCATATGGGGCTTTTACTAATGAAAAACTGTTTTTT; CDR3: CASSYGAFTNEKLFF
D: NA; J: TRBJ1-4; V: TRBV2; size: many; DNA: TGTGCCAGCACCGAAGGGGGAGGAAAACTGTTTTTT; CDR3: CASTEGGGKLFF
D: TRBD2; J: TRBJ2-7; V: TRBV29-1; size: NA; DNA: TGCAGCGTTGAACAGGGACTAGCGGGAGGGACCTACGAGCAGTACTTC; CDR3: CSVEQGLAGGTYEQYF
D: NA; J: TRBJ2-5; V: TRBV10-1; size: NA; DNA: TGCGCCAGCAGTGGGTCCCGGGGAAAAGAGACCCAGTACTTC; CDR3: CASSGSRGKETQYF
D: TRBD2; J: TRBJ2-1; V: TRBV7-2; size: NA; DNA: TGTGCCAGCAGCTTAGCATCCAGCGGGAGAGCCTACAATGAGCAGTTCTTC; CDR3: CASSLASSGRAYNEQFF
D: TRBD1; J: TRBJ1-1; V: TRBV20-1; size: few; DNA: TGCAGTGCTTCTGACAGGGCATCAAACCCTTCTGGTGAAGCTTTCTTT; CDR3: CSASDRASNPSGEAFF
D: NA; J: TRBJ1-1; V: TRBV19; size: NA; DNA: TGTGCCAGTAGTATCCAATTGACAGTGATGAACACTGAAGCTTTCTTT; CDR3: CASSIQLTVMNTEAFF
D: NA; J: TRBJ1-1; V: TRBV12-3/TRBV12-4; size: NA; DNA: TGTGCCAGCAGTCGAACAGGGTCTTCTGAAGCTTTCTTT; CDR3: CASSRTGSSEAFF
D: NA; J: TRBJ2-7; V: TRBV6-1; size: NA; DNA: TGTGCCAGCAGTCGGACAGACGGTGGGTACGAGCAGTACTTC; CDR3: CASSRTDGGYEQYF
D: NA; J: TRBJ1-2; V: TRBV29-1; size: NA; DNA: TGCAGCGTTGTGAGCAGCTCGCGCGGCTACACCTTC; CDR3: CSVVSSSRGYTF
D: NA; J: TRBJ1-1; V: TRBV6-1; size: few; DNA: TGTGCCAGCCTCAAAGGTGGCGGGACTGAAGCTTTCTTT; CDR3: CASLKGGGTEAFF
D: NA; J: TRBJ2-7; V: TRBV5-1; size: many; DNA: TGCGCCAGCAGCTACCAATCAAACTACGAGCAGTACTTC; CDR3: CASSYQSNYEQYF
D: NA; J: TRBJ2-7; V: TRBV29-1; size: NA; DNA: TGCAGCGTGAGGGAAGGCTACGAGCAGTACTTC; CDR3: CSVREGYEQYF
D: NA; J: TRBJ1-2; V: TRBV5-1; size: NA; DNA: TGCGCCAGCAGCTTGGTCCACTCTACAGGGCCCAACTATGGCTACACCTTC; CDR3: CASSLVHSTGPNYGYTF
D: NA; J: TRBJ2-6; V: TRBV7-9; size: few; DNA: TGTGCCAGCAGCGCCATGGACACGACATTC; CDR3: CASSAMDTTF
D: NA; J: TRBJ2-5; V: TRBV5-6; size: NA; DNA: TGTGCCAGCAGCTCATGGGACACCCAAGAGACCCAGTACTTC; CDR3: CASSSWDTQETQYF
D: NA; J: TRBJ1-3; V: TRBV12-3/TRBV12-4; size: NA; DNA: TGTGCCAGCAGCCTCACGCGCAGGGACTCTGGAAACACCATATATTTT; CDR3: CASSLTRRDSGNTIYF
D: NA; J: TRBJ1-3; V: TRBV2; size: NA; DNA: TGTGCCAGCAGACCAGCTGGAAACACCATATATTTT; CDR3: CASRPAGNTIYF
D: TRBD2; J: TRBJ2-5; V: TRBV6-1; size: few; DNA: TGTGCCAGCAGTGAAGTGCCTAGCGGGAGACAAGAGACCCAGTACTTC; CDR3: CASSEVPSGRQETQYF
D: NA; J: TRBJ1-1; V: TRBV12-3/TRBV12-4; size: many; DNA: TGTGCCAGCAGTTTAGCGGGGTTCAGCACTGAAGCTTTCTTT; CDR3: CASSLAGFSTEAFF
D: NA; J: TRBJ2-3; V: TRBV14; size: NA; DNA: TGTGCCAGCAGCCAGCGGTTCACAGATACGCAGTATTTT; CDR3: CASSQRFTDTQYF
D: TRBD2; J: TRBJ2-4; V: TRBV6-2/TRBV6-3; size: NA; DNA: TGTGCCAGCAGTGAAGGGGAGGGTAGAGCCAAAAACATTCAGTACTTC; CDR3: CASSEGEGRAKNIQYF
D: NA; J: TRBJ2-7; V: TRBV30; size: NA; DNA: TGTGCCTGGAGTGTACCTTGGCAGGGTGCCTACGAGCAGTACTTC; CDR3: CAWSVPWQGAYEQYF
D: NA; J: TRBJ2-6; V: TRBV6-4; size: NA; DNA: TGTGCCAGCAGTTACTCCCAAGGGGCCAACGTCCTGACTTTC; CDR3: CASSYSQGANVLTF
D: NA; J: TRBJ2-7; V: TRBV19; size: few; DNA: TGTGCCAGTAGTATGAACCCCTACTACGAGCAGTACTTC; CDR3: CASSMNPYYEQYF
D: TRBD1; J: TRBJ1-2; V: TRBV29-1; size: NA; DNA: TGCAGCGTGGAACCGGGACAGGGGGCGAGTTGGTATGGCTACACCTTC; CDR3: CSVEPGQGASWYGYTF
D: TRBD1; J: TRBJ1-1; V: TRBV20-1; size: few; DNA: TGCAGTGCTAGAGACAGGGGGGAGACTGAAGCTTTCTTT; CDR3: CSARDRGETEAFF
D: NA; J: TRBJ1-2; V: TRBV3-1; size: few; DNA: TGTGCCAGCACCTCCACGGAGCCACCTAACTATGGCTACACCTTC; CDR3: CASTSTEPPNYGYTF
D: NA; J: TRBJ1-1; V: TRBV20-1; size: many; DNA: TGCAGTTATTCCATCGGGGCCGCTGAAGCTTTCTTT; CDR3: CSYSIGAAEAFF
D: NA; J: TRBJ1-2; V: TRBV19; size: NA; DNA: TGTGCCAGTAGTTCGCGGACGGCCGGGGGCTATGGCTACACCTTC; CDR3: CASSSRTAGGYGYTF
D: NA; J: TRBJ2-7; V: TRBV11-2; size: NA; DNA: TGTGCCAGCAGCTTAGACAGGCAGAACACCTACGAGCAGTACTTC; CDR3: CASSLDRQNTYEQYF
D: NA; J: TRBJ1-2; V: TRBV3-1; size: few; DNA: TGTGCCAGCAGCCCATACCAGACAGGAGCATTCAACTATGGCTACACCTTC; CDR3: CASSPYQTGAFNYGYTF
D: NA; J: TRBJ1-3; V: TRBV29-1; size: NA; DNA: TGCAGCGTTGGAGGGTTCAGCAGTTCGGGTGGAAACACCATATATTTT; CDR3: CSVGGFSSSGGNTIYF
D: NA; J: TRBJ1-4; V: TRBV11-2; size: once; DNA: TGTGCCAGCAGCTTAAGACTGTATAATGAAAAACTGTTTTTT; CDR3: CASSLRLYNEKLFF
D: NA; J: TRBJ2-5; V: TRBV2; size: many; DNA: TGTGCCAGCAGTAGGGGTCGTAGCCAAGAGACCCAGTACTTC; CDR3: CASSRGRSQETQYF
D: TRBD1; J: TRBJ1-1; V: TRBV29-1; size: few; DNA: TGCAGCGTTGGGGCCGGGACAGCTGAAGCTTTCTTT; CDR3: CSVGAGTAEAFF
D: TRBD2; J: TRBJ2-4; V: TRBV20-1; size: many; DNA: TGCAGTGCTAGTCCCTCCGGGGGGAACATTCAGTACTTC; CDR3: CSASPSGGNIQYF
D: TRBD2; J: TRBJ2-5; V: TRBV28; size: NA; DNA: TGTGCCAGCGGAGGATATCCTAGCGGGAGGATGGGGACCCAGTACTTC; CDR3: CASGGYPSGRMGTQYF
D: TRBD2; J: TRBJ2-4; V: TRBV12-3/TRBV12-4; size: many; DNA: TGTGCCAGCAGTCTGAGACTAGCGGGAGGGCGGTGGTCCAAAAACATTCAGTACTTC; CDR3: CASSLRLAGGRWSKNIQYF
D: NA; J: TRBJ1-2; V: TRBV20-1; size: NA; DNA: TGCAGTGCTAGAGATGGCACTTCCTATGGCTACACCTTC; CDR3: CSARDGTSYGYTF
D: NA; J: TRBJ1-5; V: TRBV15; size: many; DNA: TGTGCCACCAGCAGAGATTCAGGGAATCAGCCCCAGCATTTT; CDR3: CATSRDSGNQPQHF
D: NA; J: TRBJ1-5; V: TRBV12-5; size: NA; DNA: TGTGCTAGTGGTCCCGACTCCAATCAGCCCCAGCATTTT; CDR3: CASGPDSNQPQHF
D: NA; J: TRBJ1-2; V: TRBV28; size: many; DNA: TGTGCCAGCAGTTCGACAGAGAAAGGCTACACCTTC; CDR3: CASSSTEKGYTF
D: NA; J: TRBJ1-1; V: TRBV3-1; size: many; DNA: TGTGCCAGCAGGGAACAGGGCTTGAACACTGAAGCTTTCTTT; CDR3: CASREQGLNTEAFF
D: NA; J: TRBJ1-1; V: TRBV6-1; size: many; DNA: TGTGCCAGCAGAAAGATCAGAGGGACTGAAGCTTTCTTT; CDR3: CASRKIRGTEAFF
D: TRBD1; J: TRBJ2-7; V: TRBV5-1; size: once; DNA: TGCGCCAGCAGCAAAGACAGGGGGGTCAACGAGCAGTACTTC; CDR3: CASSKDRGVNEQYF
D: TRBD2; J: TRBJ2-7; V: TRBV11-2; size: many; DNA: TGTGCCAGCAGCTTAGAACTAGCGGAATCCTACGAGCAGTACTTC; CDR3: CASSLELAESYEQYF
D: NA; J: TRBJ1-5; V: TRBV30; size: few; DNA: TGTGCCTGGAGTGACAGGGTTAATCAGCCCCAGCATTTT; CDR3: CAWSDRVNQPQHF
D: NA; J: TRBJ1-1; V: TRBV30; size: NA; DNA: TGTGCCTGGAGTGATTCAGCGAACACTGAAGCTTTCTTT; CDR3: CAWSDSANTEAFF
D: TRBD2; J: TRBJ2-5; V: TRBV12-3/TRBV12-4; size: few; DNA: TGTGCCAGCAGTTTAATGGGACTAGCGGAGACCCAGTACTTC; CDR3: CASSLMGLAETQYF
D: NA; J: TRBJ1-4; V: TRBV29-1; size: NA; DNA: TGCAGCGTTGAGATAGCAACTAATGAAAAACTGTTTTTT; CDR3: CSVEIATNEKLFF